This passage covers 8 T cell receptor beta chains from one sample sequenced in a study of circulating and synovial CD4+ cells in juvenile arthritis. Assay used: immunoSEQ multiplex PCR; TCRdb lists only in-frame clones, some missing. The sample shows about 30,000 clones, roughly 93% of them seen only once. The sample consisted of CD4+ T cells from blood. Receptors originate from a human donor with juvenile idiopathic arthritis.

This sequence joins TRBV11-1 and TRBJ2-7; 8 nucleotides align to TRBD2. The J segment lost 0 bases and the V segment lost 5 bases, leaving 3 bases of the junction unmatched. CDR1 and CDR2 from the germline V gene are SGHAT and FQDESV (reference sequence). This CDR3 contains 14 residues. CDR3 region: CASSLSGSSYEQYF. CDR3 DNA: TGTGCCAGCAGCCTCAGCGGGAGCTCCTACGAGCAGTACTTC.

J is TRBJ1-5 and V is TRBV6-1, with D possibly TRBD1 on 5 matching bases. The germline V and J ends were trimmed by 7 bases and 3 bases, with 16 bases remaining between them. Germline loops: CDR1 MNHNS, CDR2 SASEGT. The CDR3 is 15 amino acids. The DNA of the CDR3 is TGTGCCAGCAATTCCTACGGGGGTGACAATCAGCCCCAGCATTTT. Residues: CASNSYGGDNQPQHF.

The rearrangement links TRBV7-9 to TRBJ2-1; 11 positions agree with TRBD2. This CDR3 is built from 14 residues. CDR1 is SEHNR, CDR2 FQNEAQ, per germline (reference sequence). V was pared by 8 bases and J by 5 bases, with 5 bases of the junction left unmatched. The CDR3 region is CASGGLAENNEQFF. Written as DNA, the CDR3 is TGTGCCAGCGGGGGACTAGCGGAGAACAATGAGCAGTTCTTC.

This chain joins TRBV27 and TRBJ2-1, with TRBD2 matching 7 bases. Germline trimming cut 3 bases from V and 8 bases from J; bases unmatched to any gene: 16. CDR3 size: 17 residues. CDR1 is MNHEY and CDR2 is SMNVEV in the germline V gene (reference sequence). DNA for the CDR3: TGTGCCAGCAGTTTTATCCCACCTCTTGGGGAGGGCCATGAGCAGTTCTTC. Residues: CASSFIPPLGEGHEQFF.

The gene calls are TRBV19 and TRBJ2-1; TRBD1 matches 7 bases. The germline CDR1 and CDR2 sequences are LNHDA and SQIVND (reference sequence). The J segment lost 4 bases and the V segment lost 0 bases, leaving 3 bases of the junction unmatched. CDR3 length: 15 residues. CDR3 residues: CASSIDRDSYNEQFF. Here the CDR3 DNA reads TGTGCCAGTAGTATAGATCGGGACAGTTACAATGAGCAGTTCTTC.

The chain uses TRBV5-4 and TRBJ2-5; 8 bases agree with TRBD1. Germline CDR1 SGHNT, CDR2 YYREEE (reference sequence). V lost 2 bases and J lost 2; bases outside the gene matches: 2. The length of the CDR3 is 14 residues. The CDR3 region is CASSFRDRQETQYF. The CDR3 coding sequence is TGTGCCAGCAGCTTTCGGGACAGGCAAGAGACCCAGTACTTC.

The chain links TRBV4-2 to TRBJ2-5; 8 bases are shared with TRBD2. The CDR3 runs 14 residues. The V segment lost 5 bases and the J segment 5 bases; nucleotides outside the gene matches: 7. Per the germline V gene, CDR1 is LGHNA and CDR2 is YNFKEQ. The CDR3 DNA reads as TGTGCCAGCAGCAGCGGGACTAGGCGTGAGACCCAGTACTTC. This sequence encodes CASSSGTRRETQYF.

The chain combines TRBV4-1 with TRBJ2-2, with D hard to call. Per germline, CDR1 MGHRA and CDR2 YSYEKL. This CDR3 has 15 residues. Between the trimmed V and J ends, which lost 0 bases and 5 bases, there was a span of 10 bases. The DNA for the CDR3 is TGCGCCAGCAGCCAAGATCCCGGCAGGACCGGGGAGCTGTTTTTT. Translation gives CASSQDPGRTGELFF.